This T cell receptor beta chain originates from a study of cytomegalovirus exposure and HLA in healthy donors. 13 Jbeta primers and 60 Vbeta primers were used for the PCR. Measured with immunoSEQ multiplex PCR; TCRdb has only the in-frame clones, and not every one. The sample records roughly 79,000 clones, around 70% being singletons. The origin of this receptor is a woman between 50 and 59 years old in good health and CMV-seropositive. The source material was PBMCs.

The CDR3 nucleotides are TGTGCCAGCACCCCGGGACAGGGGAACTATGGCTACACCTTC. Amino acids: CASTPGQGNYGYTF. The J gene is TRBJ1-2, the V gene TRBV6-4; TRBD1 matches 10 bases. The germline V gene encodes CDR1 MRHNA and CDR2 SNTAGT. V dropped 7 bases and J dropped 2; count of bases not matched to a gene: 4. The CDR3 extends over 14 amino acids.